The 11 T cell receptor beta chains given below trace back to one sample, sequenced in a study of blood T cell repertoires in COVID-19. Clones were sequenced by immunoSEQ multiplex PCR, and TCRdb holds only the in-frame ones, with some missing. This table has approximately 350,000 clones, more than 70% appearing once. The specimen was peripheral blood. These receptors were taken from a man aged 25 to 40 with active or convalescent COVID-19.

The chain couples TRBV19 to TRBJ2-1; D is possibly TRBD2 (6 bases). The CDR3 sequence is 16 residues long. Germline V gives CDR1 LNHDA, CDR2 SQIVND (reference sequence). Trimming left V 4 bases short and J 3 bases short, with 16 bases between. CDR3 loop: CASSTSSGHRYNEQFF. The DNA for the CDR3 is TGTGCCAGTAGTACGAGTAGCGGTCACCGCTACAATGAGCAGTTCTTC. The complete variable domain, with remaining parts taken from reference TRBV19 and TRBJ2-1, reads DGGITQSPKYLFRKEGQNVTLSCEQNLNHDAMYWYRQDPGQGLRLIYYSQIVNDFQKGDIAEGYSVSREKKESFPLTVTSAQKNPTAFYLCASSTSSGHRYNEQFFGPGTRLTVL.

V usage is TRBV7-3 and J usage is TRBJ1-2, with 8 bases identical to TRBD1. Trimming took 3 bases from V and 7 from J; bases not matched to a gene: 4. Germline V gene lookup returns CDR1 SGHTA and CDR2 FQGTGA. The CDR3 covers 13 residues. The CDR3 sequence: CASSFGQGGGYTF. Written as DNA, the CDR3 is TGTGCCAGCAGCTTCGGACAGGGAGGTGGCTACACCTTC.

This chain joins TRBV6-1 and TRBJ2-7; D not certain. This CDR3 has 12 amino acids. Trimming stripped 3 bases from V and 7 bases from J, with 10 bases between. Germline V gene lookup returns CDR1 MNHNS and CDR2 SASEGT. The CDR3 is CASSDPRREQYF. DNA of the CDR3: TGTGCCAGCAGTGATCCCCGCCGGGAGCAGTACTTC.

This clone has more than one count but fewer than ten. The chain has TRBV6-5 and TRBJ1-6; 7 bases fit TRBD1. V lost 5 bases, J lost 10 bases, and 5 bases stayed unmatched. Germline V CDR1 and CDR2: MNHEY, SVGAGI. The CDR3 length is 13 residues. CDR3 coding DNA: TGTGCCAGCAGTAGAAGGGACAGATCACCCCTCCACTTT. Its protein product is CASSRRDRSPLHF.

The rearrangement links TRBV30 to TRBJ1-1; TRBD1 aligns across 8 bases. J gave up 1 base and V 2 bases, and 6 bases lay outside the gene matches. The CDR3 contains 15 residues. Germline V gene data show CDR1 as GTSNPN and CDR2 as SVGIG (reference sequence). CDR3 sequence (DNA): TGTGCCTGGAGTCTCCCCCAGGGGGCGAACACTGAAGCTTTCTTT. Its protein is CAWSLPQGANTEAFF.

This chain uses TRBV7-2 with TRBJ1-5; D remains unclear. The CDR3 runs to 12 residues. V was pared by 4 bases and J by 5 bases, with 6 bases between. Germline assignment: CDR1 SGHTA and CDR2 FQGNSA. The DNA for the CDR3 is TGTGCCAGCAGCTATACGGATCAGCCCCAGCATTTT. Its translation is CASSYTDQPQHF.

This clone was detected a few times. V gene TRBV2 combines with J gene TRBJ2-7; 7 nucleotides align to TRBD2. The CDR3 spans 15 residues. With V trimmed by 6 bases and J by 0 bases, 8 bases remained unmatched. Germline CDR1 is SNHLY and CDR2 is FYNNEI. The CDR3 DNA is TGTGCCAGCAGCTCACTAGCGTCTGACTCCTACGAGCAGTACTTC. Its protein is CASSSLASDSYEQYF.

Note on this clone: The same CDR3 can be traced to other DNA sequences in this sample. The rearrangement links TRBV28 to TRBJ2-7; D ambiguous. The CDR3 loop spans 10 amino acids. V was pared by 8 bases and J by 4 bases, with 6 bases between. Germline CDR1 MDHEN, CDR2 SYDVKM. CDR3 region: CASGRYEQYF. The CDR3 DNA follows: TGTGCCAGCGGCCGTTACGAGCAGTACTTC. The full variable domain, rest sourced from reference TRBV28 and TRBJ2-7, is DVKVTQSSRYLVKRTGEKVFLECVQDMDHENMFWYRQDPGLGLRLIYFSYDVKMKEKGDIPEGYSVSREKKERFSLILESASTNQTSMYLCASGRYEQYFGPGTRLTVT.

This sequence joins TRBV16 and TRBJ2-7, with 7 bases lining up with TRBD2. The ends lost 2 bases at V and 7 bases at J; junction bases unmatched: 14. This CDR3 region has 16 residues. CDR1 KGHSY and CDR2 FQNENV come from the germline V gene. The CDR3 here is CASSQAGPSGGREQYF. The CDR3 DNA reads as TGTGCCAGCAGCCAAGCGGGGCCTAGCGGAGGGAGGGAGCAGTACTTC. The full variable domain, with the rest looked up from reference TRBV16 and TRBJ2-7, is GEEVAQTPKHLVRGEGQKAKLYCAPIKGHSYVFWYQQVLKNEFKFLISFQNENVFDETGMPKERFSAKCLPNSPCSLEIQATKLEDSAVYFCASSQAGPSGGREQYFGPGTRLTVT.

This clone was observed a single time. The V call is TRBV28, the J call TRBJ2-7; the match to TRBD1 covers 7 bases. The CDR3 is 13 amino acids. Losses at the gene ends were 4 bases for V and 1 base for J; bases not matched to a gene: 1. Germline lookup yields CDR1 MDHEN and CDR2 SYDVKM. The DNA of the CDR3 is TGTGCCAGCAGTTGGGGACAGTCCTACGAGCAGTACTTC. Translation: CASSWGQSYEQYF.

The CDR3 nucleotides are TGTGCCAGCAGCGTAACAGTTAATCAGCCCCAGCATTTT. Amino acid sequence: CASSVTVNQPQHF. V and J are TRBV14 and TRBJ1-5; D gene ambiguous. The CDR3 has 13 residues. Between the trimmed V and J ends, which lost 5 bases and 4 bases, there was a span of 9 bases. The V gene's germline CDR1 is SGHDN and CDR2 FVKESK.